This TCR beta chain was identified during a study of cytomegalovirus exposure and HLA in healthy donors. In the study overall: The Caucasian-associated ancestry cluster contained 81% of the 300 to 450 genotyped donors.

V was clipped by 3 bases and J by 5 bases; unmatched bases: 7. The CDR3 has 15 residues. The germline CDR1 and CDR2 sequences are SGHRS and YFSETQ. Amplification used 60 Vbeta primers and 13 Jbeta primers. The assay was immunoSEQ multiplex PCR, and TCRdb's table has in-frame clones only and misses some. The repertoire has 150,000 to 200,000 clones, 84% of them found once; the top ten carry 0.2% to 0.3%. The J gene is TRBJ2-5, the V gene TRBV5-1; the match to TRBD1 covers 10 bases. The clonotype comes from a boy under 18 in good health and CMV-seronegative. Sequencing was performed on PBMCs. As DNA, the CDR3 is TGCGCCAGCAGCTGGGGGGACAGGGGAGTGGAGACCCAGTACTTC. This encodes CASSWGDRGVETQYF.